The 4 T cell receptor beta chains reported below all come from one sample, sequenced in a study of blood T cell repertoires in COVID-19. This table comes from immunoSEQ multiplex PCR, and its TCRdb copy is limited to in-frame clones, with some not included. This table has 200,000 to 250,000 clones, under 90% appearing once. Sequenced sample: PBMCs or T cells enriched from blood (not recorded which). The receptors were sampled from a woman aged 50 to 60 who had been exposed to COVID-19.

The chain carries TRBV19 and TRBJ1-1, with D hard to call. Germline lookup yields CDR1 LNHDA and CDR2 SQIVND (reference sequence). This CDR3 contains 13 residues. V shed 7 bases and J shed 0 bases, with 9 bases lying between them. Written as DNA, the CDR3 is TGTGCCAGTACTAGGTTGGTGAACACTGAAGCTTTCTTT. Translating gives CASTRLVNTEAFF.

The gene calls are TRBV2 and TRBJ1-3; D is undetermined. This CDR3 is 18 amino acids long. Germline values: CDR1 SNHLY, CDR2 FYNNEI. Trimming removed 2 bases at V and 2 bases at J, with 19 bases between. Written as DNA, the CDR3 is TGTGCCAGCAGTGAAATTTTAGGAGGGAAGGTGGCTGGAAACACCATATATTTT. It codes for CASSEILGGKVAGNTIYF.

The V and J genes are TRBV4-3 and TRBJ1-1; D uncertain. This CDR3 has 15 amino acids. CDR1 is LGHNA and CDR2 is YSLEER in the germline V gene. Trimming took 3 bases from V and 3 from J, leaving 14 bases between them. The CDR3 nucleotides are TGCGCCAGCAGCCATTACCCCAACGGGGACACTGAAGCTTTCTTT. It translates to CASSHYPNGDTEAFF.

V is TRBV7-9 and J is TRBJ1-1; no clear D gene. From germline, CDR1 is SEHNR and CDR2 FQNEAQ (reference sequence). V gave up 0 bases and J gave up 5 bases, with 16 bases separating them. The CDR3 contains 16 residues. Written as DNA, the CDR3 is TGTGCCAGCAGCTTAGCAAATCGGCAGGAAATGACTGAAGCTTTCTTT. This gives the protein CASSLANRQEMTEAFF.